This entry concerns a single T cell receptor (beta chain). Antigen unknown. The PCR had 60 Vbeta and 13 Jbeta primers. The protocol was immunoSEQ multiplex PCR, while the TCRdb copy is restricted to in-frame clones and leaves out a portion. The sample comprises about 150,000 clones, about four fifths of which are singletons, and around 7% rests with the top ten. These data originate in a study of cytomegalovirus exposure and HLA in healthy donors. Findings and limits, study-wide: Association with HLA alleles at 0.05 false discovery rate was found for 15,000 or so TCR beta sequences in a later analysis.

The CDR3 is 15 amino acids. The trim removed 2 bases at V and 2 bases at J, leaving 5 bases unmatched. Per germline, CDR1 MNHNS and CDR2 SASEGT. The source of this sequence is a man in his thirties or forties in good health and CMV-seropositive. Sequenced sample: PBMCs. This sequence joins TRBV6-1 and TRBJ1-1, with 7 nucleotides matching TRBD1. The CDR3 is CASSEMGQINTEAFF. Here the CDR3 DNA reads TGTGCCAGCAGTGAAATGGGACAGATAAACACTGAAGCTTTCTTT.